This is a list of T cell receptor beta chains from one sample in a study of blood T cell repertoires in COVID-19. The method was immunoSEQ multiplex PCR; TCRdb's version includes in-frame clones alone and lacks a portion of them. The data show under 250,000 clones, 84% seen once. Sequenced: peripheral blood. Every receptor here comes from a man in his fifties with acute or convalescent COVID-19. The CDR3 runs from the conserved cysteine through the conserved F or W. The D gene is left open where the match is weak. Clone size, where shown, is once, few, many, or a class for clones that have expanded.

CDR3 DNA,CDR3 protein,clone size,V gene,D gene,J gene
TGTGCCAGCAGTTACTCGCGCTATTCACCCCTCCACTTT,CASSYSRYSPLHF,NA,TRBV6-5,NA,TRBJ1-6
TGTGCCGGCCATACCCCCGGGAGCCGGAGGAATGAGCAGTTCTTC,CAGHTPGSRRNEQFF,NA,TRBV10-3,NA,TRBJ2-1
TGTGCCAGCAGCTTAGCTTTACCAGGGAAGCCCCAGCATTTT,CASSLALPGKPQHF,NA,TRBV7-8,NA,TRBJ1-5
TGTGCCAGTAGTATAGGGAACAACATAGGCGGGGAGACCCAGTACTTC,CASSIGNNIGGETQYF,NA,TRBV19,NA,TRBJ2-5
TGCGCCAGCAGAGAAAGCACGTATCAGCCCCAGCATTTT,CASRESTYQPQHF,NA,TRBV5-1,NA,TRBJ1-5
TGTGCCAGCAAATTACAGGGGGCGGGTGAAAAACTGTTTTTT,CASKLQGAGEKLFF,NA,TRBV27,TRBD1,TRBJ1-4
TGTGCCAGCAGTTTCAGGATGAACACCGGGGAGCTGTTTTTT,CASSFRMNTGELFF,NA,TRBV27,NA,TRBJ2-2
TGTGCCAGTAGTATAGTGGGAGACGAAAAACTGTTTTTT,CASSIVGDEKLFF,NA,TRBV19,NA,TRBJ1-4
TGTGCCAGCAGTGCAAACCCGGGACAGGGGCTGGAGACCCAGTACTTC,CASSANPGQGLETQYF,NA,TRBV28,TRBD1,TRBJ2-5
TGTGCCTGGGACGGACAGGGGGACACTGAAGCTTTCTTT,CAWDGQGDTEAFF,NA,TRBV30,TRBD1,TRBJ1-1
TGTGCCAGCACCCCCTCCGGGGATCACACTGAAGCTTTCTTT,CASTPSGDHTEAFF,NA,TRBV11-2,NA,TRBJ1-1
TGTGCCAGCAGCGGGACAGGGCACACCGAGCAGTACTTC,CASSGTGHTEQYF,once,TRBV5-6,TRBD1,TRBJ2-7
TGTGCCAGCTTCGGGGGGGGCCGGAGGCTCTTCTACAATGAGCAGTTCTTC,CASFGGGRRLFYNEQFF,NA,TRBV2,TRBD2,TRBJ2-1
TGTGCCAGCAGCATGGGCAGGAGACCTGAATTCGGGGATCAGCCCCAGCATTTT,CASSMGRRPEFGDQPQHF,NA,TRBV21-1,NA,TRBJ1-5
TGCGCCAGCAGCCAAGATAGAGGGAACGCGAACACCGGGGAGCTGTTTTTT,CASSQDRGNANTGELFF,NA,TRBV4-1,NA,TRBJ2-2
TGTGCCAGCAGCTTAGAATTACAGGGGGTGCAGTACTTC,CASSLELQGVQYF,NA,TRBV11-2,TRBD1,TRBJ2-7
TGTGCCAGCAGTCAACCCTGGCTAGTCTACGAGCAGTACTTC,CASSQPWLVYEQYF,NA,TRBV28,NA,TRBJ2-7
TGCGCCAGCAGCTCGTGGACTAGCGGGAGACGGGGCAATGAGCAGTTCTTC,CASSSWTSGRRGNEQFF,once,TRBV5-1,TRBD2,TRBJ2-1
TGTGCCAGCAAAGGGACTAGCGGGGTTAATGAGCAGTTCTTC,CASKGTSGVNEQFF,NA,TRBV6-5,TRBD2,TRBJ2-1
TGCGCCAGCAGCTTGGAGGCTAGCGGAACCTACGAGCAGTACTTC,CASSLEASGTYEQYF,NA,TRBV5-1,TRBD2,TRBJ2-7
TGTGCCAGCAGCCAAGACTCTGGACTAGCCAACCCCTACGAGCAGTACTTC,CASSQDSGLANPYEQYF,NA,TRBV4-2,TRBD2,TRBJ2-7
TGTGCCAGCAGTTACTGGGGAGCCAAAAGGAATGAGCAGTTCTTC,CASSYWGAKRNEQFF,many,TRBV6-5,NA,TRBJ2-1
TGTGCCAGCAGCTTAGAAGGGGTTTATGGCTACACCTTC,CASSLEGVYGYTF,NA,TRBV11-3,NA,TRBJ1-2
TGCGCCAGCAGCTTTGGGGACACTGATTCACCCCTCCACTTT,CASSFGDTDSPLHF,once,TRBV5-1,NA,TRBJ1-6
TGTGCCAGCAGTGCTGGGACAGGGAGAGGAAGTGGCTACACCTTC,CASSAGTGRGSGYTF,NA,TRBV6-4,TRBD1,TRBJ1-2
TGTGCCAGCAGCCCACGGGGAATTATGACGGACGAGCAGTACTTC,CASSPRGIMTDEQYF,NA,TRBV13,NA,TRBJ2-7
TGTGCCAGCAGCGCACAGGGGAATTTTTATAATTCACCCCTCCACTTT,CASSAQGNFYNSPLHF,NA,TRBV9,TRBD1,TRBJ1-6
TGTGCCAGCAGCATCGCTGGACAGGAACCCTACGAGCAGTACTTC,CASSIAGQEPYEQYF,NA,TRBV11-2,TRBD1,TRBJ2-7
TGCGCCAGCAGTTATATAGGGACAGAAAATGAAAAACTGTTTTTT,CASSYIGTENEKLFF,NA,TRBV5-1,TRBD1,TRBJ1-4
TGTGCCAGCGGGTCTCTTAGGGGGACTGAAGCTTTCTTT,CASGSLRGTEAFF,few,TRBV2,NA,TRBJ1-1
TGTGCCAGCAGGCGGACAGAGAATCAGCCCCAGCATTTT,CASRRTENQPQHF,NA,TRBV12-3/TRBV12-4,NA,TRBJ1-5
TGCAGCGTCGCCTCGGACAGTTCTAGCACAGATACGCAGTATTTT,CSVASDSSSTDTQYF,NA,TRBV29-1,NA,TRBJ2-3
TGTGCCAGCAGTTTATGGCAGGGTGGGAATGAGCAGTTCTTC,CASSLWQGGNEQFF,NA,TRBV28,NA,TRBJ2-1
TGTGCCAGCAGCTCCCGGGACAGGGGGGACTACGAGCAGTACTTC,CASSSRDRGDYEQYF,NA,TRBV7-6,TRBD1,TRBJ2-7
TGTGCCACCAGCAGAGATACGGGGGACGATGAGCAGTTCTTC,CATSRDTGDDEQFF,once,TRBV15,NA,TRBJ2-1
TGTGCCAGCAGTACTAGCGGGGGTCCCCCGGATGAGCAGTTCTTC,CASSTSGGPPDEQFF,NA,TRBV6-5,TRBD2,TRBJ2-1
TGTGCCAGCAGCTTCGGGGATTTACCCCTCCACTTT,CASSFGDLPLHF,few,TRBV7-9,NA,TRBJ1-6
TGTGCCAGCAATGGAGCCGATACGCAGTATTTT,CASNGADTQYF,NA,TRBV7-9,NA,TRBJ2-3
TGTGCCAGCAGCATCGGACAGGGCTCCTATGGCTACACCTTC,CASSIGQGSYGYTF,once,TRBV11-2,TRBD1,TRBJ1-2
TGCGCCAGCAGCTTGGAGGGAGGTGACAGAGAAGCTTTCTTT,CASSLEGGDREAFF,NA,TRBV5-1,NA,TRBJ1-1
TGCGCCAGCAGACCTCAGGGGCAGCCGACCCTCAATGAGCAGTTCTTC,CASRPQGQPTLNEQFF,NA,TRBV5-1,NA,TRBJ2-1
TGTGCCACCAGCACGGGGACAGGGTTGTACGAGCAGTACTTC,CATSTGTGLYEQYF,NA,TRBV15,TRBD1,TRBJ2-7
TGTGCCAGCAGAGAGACAGGGGTCCCTGAAGCTTTCTTT,CASRETGVPEAFF,NA,TRBV6-5,TRBD1,TRBJ1-1
TGTGCCAGCAGCCCCGGGGGGAGCACGCAGTATTTT,CASSPGGSTQYF,NA,TRBV7-9,TRBD2,TRBJ2-3
TGTGCCAGTAGTGGACTAGCGGGGGGCCCGGGTGGAGATGAGCAGTTCTTC,CASSGLAGGPGGDEQFF,NA,TRBV19,TRBD2,TRBJ2-1
TGTGCCAGCAGCCCCCGTGTGGTAGCTTCGGAAAAACTGTTTTTT,CASSPRVVASEKLFF,NA,TRBV7-9,NA,TRBJ1-4
TGTGCCAGCAGCACACCACCCACGTATGCCTACAATGAGCAGTTCTTC,CASSTPPTYAYNEQFF,once,TRBV7-9,NA,TRBJ2-1
TGCGCCAGCAGTAGGACTAGATCCTACGAGCAGTACTTC,CASSRTRSYEQYF,NA,TRBV10-1,TRBD2,TRBJ2-7
TGTGCCAGTAGTACCGTTCCCGGGAGGGGAACTGAAGCTTTCTTT,CASSTVPGRGTEAFF,once,TRBV19,NA,TRBJ1-1
TGTGCCAGCAGGAAACTAGCGGGAGCGAACACCGGGGAGCTGTTTTTT,CASRKLAGANTGELFF,NA,TRBV5-8,TRBD2,TRBJ2-2
TGTGCCAGCAGCCAAGCGCAGGGTGTGGAAAAACTGTTTTTT,CASSQAQGVEKLFF,NA,TRBV3-1/TRBV3-2,NA,TRBJ1-4
TGTGCCAGCAGCGTCGGGGGGATGAACACTGAAGCTTTCTTT,CASSVGGMNTEAFF,few,TRBV9,NA,TRBJ1-1